One sample yielded the 4 T cell receptor beta chains listed below, sequenced in a study of beta chain features in type 1 diabetes. Expressed TCRB transcripts were sequenced because the isolated RNA had all been reverse transcribed beforehand. TCRdb's table, derived via immunoSEQ multiplex PCR, lists solely in-frame clones and lacks some. The sample holds fewer than 650,000 clones, 15% to 19% seen once. Sequenced sample: naive CD4+ T cells from blood. These receptors came from a man aged 18-30 years in good health.

This clone was picked up a small number of times. This chain links TRBV5-1 with TRBJ2-3, with a tentative D call TRBD2 (5 bases). Per the germline V gene, CDR1 is SGHRS and CDR2 is YFSETQ. Trimming removed 0 bases from V and 4 bases from J, with 18 bases in between. This CDR3 region has 17 residues. The CDR3 bases are TGCGCCAGCAGCTTGGAGGGAGCCCCGGGAAAATCAGATACGCAGTATTTT. This sequence encodes CASSLEGAPGKSDTQYF.

This clone showed up just a few times. The chain uses TRBV27 and TRBJ2-1, with 7 nucleotides matching TRBD2. This CDR3 is 15 amino acids long. CDR1 is MNHEY, CDR2 SMNVEV, per germline (reference sequence). J was trimmed by 6 bases and V by 2 bases; bases with no gene match: 7. CDR3 DNA: TGTGCCAGCAGTTTACCCGGGAGGTTCGCCAATGAGCAGTTCTTC. This sequence encodes CASSLPGRFANEQFF.

CDR3 in DNA: TGTGCCAGCAAACCCGGACGGGGTGGCGGGGCGTCCTACGAGCAGTACTTC. This gives the protein CASKPGRGGGASYEQYF. The V gene is TRBV5-4, the J gene TRBJ2-7, with D tentatively TRBD2 (6 bases). This CDR3 is built from 17 residues. V lost 6 bases and J 1 base, leaving 23 bases between the germline ends. Germline V gene lookup returns CDR1 SGHNT and CDR2 YYREEE (reference sequence).

V gene TRBV6-1 combines with J gene TRBJ2-6, with D uncertain. CDR1 MNHNS and CDR2 SASEGT come from the germline V gene. V dropped 4 bases and J dropped 2 bases, with 12 bases sitting between them. The CDR3 consists of 16 residues. In DNA form, the CDR3 reads TGTGCCAGCAGTGGTCAGCCTGGGACTGGGGCCAACGTCCTGACTTTC. Translating gives CASSGQPGTGANVLTF.